This TCR beta chain came from a study of blood T cell repertoires in COVID-19. This CDR3 contains 15 residues. V was cut by 2 bases and J by 2 bases, with 12 bases left in between. Germline CDR1 SGHVS, CDR2 FNYEAQ. A few counts support this clone. Per the original methods: Amplification from reference gene primers served as the basis for estimated nucleated cell counts. Assay: immunoSEQ multiplex PCR; the TCRdb copy retains only in-frame clones and omits some. V and J calls and clone size follow that table, whereas D and trimming were derived from the DNA. The table includes 70,000 to 80,000 clones, around 85% detected once.

The specimen sequenced was peripheral blood. The sequence came from an elderly woman with active or convalescent COVID-19. The chain employs TRBV7-6 and TRBJ2-5, with D maybe TRBD1 (5 bases). This CDR3 is CASSLSGYLQETQYF. Written as DNA, the CDR3 is TGTGCCAGCAGCTTATCAGGGTACCTACAAGAGACCCAGTACTTC. The variable domain in full, completed from reference TRBV7-6 and TRBJ2-5, reads GAGVSQSPRYKVTKRGQDVALRCDPISGHVSLYWYRQALGQGPEFLTYFNYEAQQDKSGLPNDRFSAERPEGSISTLTIQRTEQRDSAMYRCASSLSGYLQETQYFGPGTRLLVL.